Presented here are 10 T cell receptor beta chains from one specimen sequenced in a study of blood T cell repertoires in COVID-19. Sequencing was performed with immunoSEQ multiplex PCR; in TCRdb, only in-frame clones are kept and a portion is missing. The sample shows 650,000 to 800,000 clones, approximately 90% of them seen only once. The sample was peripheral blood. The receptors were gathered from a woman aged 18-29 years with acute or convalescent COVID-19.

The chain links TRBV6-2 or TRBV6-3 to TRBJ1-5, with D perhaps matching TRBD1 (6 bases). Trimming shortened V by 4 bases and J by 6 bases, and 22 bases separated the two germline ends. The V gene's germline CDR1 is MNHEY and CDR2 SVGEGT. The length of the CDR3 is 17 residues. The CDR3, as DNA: TGTGCCAGCAGTTTCCACCGGGGGGGCCCAGAAAGTCAGCCCCAGCATTTT. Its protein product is CASSFHRGGPESQPQHF.

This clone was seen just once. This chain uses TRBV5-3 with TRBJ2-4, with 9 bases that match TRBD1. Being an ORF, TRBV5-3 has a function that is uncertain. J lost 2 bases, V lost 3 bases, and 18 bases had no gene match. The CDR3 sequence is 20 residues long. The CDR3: CARSCPGTGLRQGPKNIQYF. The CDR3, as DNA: TGTGCCAGAAGCTGCCCCGGGACAGGGCTTCGACAGGGTCCCAAAAACATTCAGTACTTC.

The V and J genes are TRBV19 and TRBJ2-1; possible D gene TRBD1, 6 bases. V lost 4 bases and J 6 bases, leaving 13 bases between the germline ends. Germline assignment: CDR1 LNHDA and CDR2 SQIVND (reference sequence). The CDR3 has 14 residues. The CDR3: CASSTSTRGNEQFF. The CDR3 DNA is TGTGCCAGTAGTACTAGCACCAGGGGCAATGAGCAGTTCTTC.

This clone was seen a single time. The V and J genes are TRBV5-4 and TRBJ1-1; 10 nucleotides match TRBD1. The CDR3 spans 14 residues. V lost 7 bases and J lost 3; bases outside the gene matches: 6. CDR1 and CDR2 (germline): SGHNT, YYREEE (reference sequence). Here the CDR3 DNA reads TGTGCCAGCGGTAGACAGGGGGCTTACACTGAAGCTTTCTTT. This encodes CASGRQGAYTEAFF.

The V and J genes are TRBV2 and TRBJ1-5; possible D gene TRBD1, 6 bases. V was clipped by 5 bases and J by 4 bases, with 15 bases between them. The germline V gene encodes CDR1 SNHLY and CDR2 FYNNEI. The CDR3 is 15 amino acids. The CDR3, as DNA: TGTGCCAGCAGTACTTGGACAGCGAGAAATCAGCCCCAGCATTTT. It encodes CASSTWTARNQPQHF.

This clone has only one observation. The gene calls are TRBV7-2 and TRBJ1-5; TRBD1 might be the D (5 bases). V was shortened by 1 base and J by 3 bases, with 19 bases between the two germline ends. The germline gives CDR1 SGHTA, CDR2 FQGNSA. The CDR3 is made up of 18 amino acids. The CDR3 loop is CASSLVVRQGVNNQPQHF. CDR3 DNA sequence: TGTGCCAGCAGCTTAGTGGTTCGCCAGGGTGTTAACAATCAGCCCCAGCATTTT.

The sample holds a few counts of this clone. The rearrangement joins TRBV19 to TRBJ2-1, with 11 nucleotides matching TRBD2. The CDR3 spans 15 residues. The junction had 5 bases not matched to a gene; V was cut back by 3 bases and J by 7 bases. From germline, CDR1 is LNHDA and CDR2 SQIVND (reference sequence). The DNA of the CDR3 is TGTGCCAGTAGTATTTTAGCGGGGGGGCGGAATGAGCAGTTCTTC. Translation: CASSILAGGRNEQFF.

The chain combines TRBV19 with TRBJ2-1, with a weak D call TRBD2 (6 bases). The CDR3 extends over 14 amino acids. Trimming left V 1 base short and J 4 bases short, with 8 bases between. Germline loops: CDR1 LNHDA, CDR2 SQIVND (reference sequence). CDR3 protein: CASSIAGVYNEQFF. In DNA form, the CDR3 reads TGTGCCAGTAGTATAGCGGGGGTGTACAATGAGCAGTTCTTC.

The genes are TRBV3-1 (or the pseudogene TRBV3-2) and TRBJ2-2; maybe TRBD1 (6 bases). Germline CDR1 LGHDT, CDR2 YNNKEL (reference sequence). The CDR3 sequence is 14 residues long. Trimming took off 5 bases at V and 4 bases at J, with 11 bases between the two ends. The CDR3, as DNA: TGTGCCAGCAGCTTCGACAGGCCCACCGGGGAGCTGTTTTTT. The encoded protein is CASSFDRPTGELFF.

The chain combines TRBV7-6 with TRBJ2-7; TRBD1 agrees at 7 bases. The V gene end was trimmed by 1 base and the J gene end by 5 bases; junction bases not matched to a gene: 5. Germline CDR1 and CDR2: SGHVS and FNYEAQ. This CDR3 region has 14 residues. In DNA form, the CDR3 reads TGTGCCAGCAGCTTAGGGGGACAGCTTGACGAGCAGTACTTC. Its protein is CASSLGGQLDEQYF.